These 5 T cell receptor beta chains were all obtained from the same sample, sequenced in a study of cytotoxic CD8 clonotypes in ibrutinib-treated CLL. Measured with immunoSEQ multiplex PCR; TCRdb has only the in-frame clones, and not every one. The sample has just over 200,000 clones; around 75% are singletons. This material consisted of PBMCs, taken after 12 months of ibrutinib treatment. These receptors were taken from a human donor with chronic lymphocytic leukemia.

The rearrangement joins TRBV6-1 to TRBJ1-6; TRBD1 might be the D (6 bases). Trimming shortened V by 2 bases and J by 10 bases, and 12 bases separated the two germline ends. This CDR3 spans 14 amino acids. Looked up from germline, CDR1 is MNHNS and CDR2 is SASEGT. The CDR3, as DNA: TGTGCCAGCAGTGAAATCAGGGGAGAATCACCCCTCCACTTT. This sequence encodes CASSEIRGESPLHF.

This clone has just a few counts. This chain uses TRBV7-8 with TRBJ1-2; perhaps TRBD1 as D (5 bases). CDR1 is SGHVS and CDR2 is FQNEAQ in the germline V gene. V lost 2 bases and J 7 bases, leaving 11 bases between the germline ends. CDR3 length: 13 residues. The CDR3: CASSLRGIGGYTF. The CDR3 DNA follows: TGTGCCAGCAGCTTAAGGGGTATTGGTGGCTACACCTTC.

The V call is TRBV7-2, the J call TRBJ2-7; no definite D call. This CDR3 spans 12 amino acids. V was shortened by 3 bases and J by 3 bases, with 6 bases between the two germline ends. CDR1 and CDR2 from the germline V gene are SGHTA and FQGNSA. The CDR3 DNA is TGTGCCAGCAGCTTGACCCTCTACGAGCAGTACTTC. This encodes CASSLTLYEQYF.

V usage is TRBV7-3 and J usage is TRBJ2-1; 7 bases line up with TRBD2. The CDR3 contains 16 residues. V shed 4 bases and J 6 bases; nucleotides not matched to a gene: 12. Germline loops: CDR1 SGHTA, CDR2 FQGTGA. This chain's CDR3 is CASSSSGGSWGNEQFF. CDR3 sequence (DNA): TGTGCCAGCAGCTCTAGCGGAGGAAGTTGGGGCAATGAGCAGTTCTTC.

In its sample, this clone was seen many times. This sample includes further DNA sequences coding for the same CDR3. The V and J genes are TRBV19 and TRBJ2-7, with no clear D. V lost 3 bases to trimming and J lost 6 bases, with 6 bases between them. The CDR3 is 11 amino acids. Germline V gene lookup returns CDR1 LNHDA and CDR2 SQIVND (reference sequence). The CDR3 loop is CASSIFGEQYF. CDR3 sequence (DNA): TGTGCCAGTAGTATTTTCGGCGAGCAGTACTTC.